This TCR beta chain was captured by sequencing in a study of Graves' ophthalmopathy and Graves' hyperthyroidism. This CDR3 region has 12 residues. Germline V gene lookup returns CDR1 GTSNPN and CDR2 SVGIG (reference sequence). Losses at the gene ends were 7 bases for V and 3 bases for J; bases not matched to a gene: 5. Clinical symptoms, serum thyroxine, TRAb, thyroid ultrasound and orbital computed tomography formed the basis of diagnosis. The PBMCs had their origin in roughly 9.8 ml of fresh peripheral blood. This clonotype was counted many times. The antigen is not known. Whole-study results and caveats: In blood, most expanded thyroid clonotypes above 0.001 frequency were also detected. Ophthalmopathy cases were distinguished from stable hyperthyroidism by a 13-signature model, reaching just over 85% sensitivity and roughly 81% specificity.

Investigators amplified TCR beta CDR3 regions from RNA transcripts. HTBI primers were used in a first-round RT-PCR, which preceded a second-round multiplex PCR. Via MiXCR, TCRdb re-called the multiplex PCR reads, giving one row per CDR3 protein. Of some 160,000 distinct CDR3 sequences in the sample, 30% to 45% were seen once. The specimen was peripheral blood. This receptor was taken from a man aged 30 to 39 with Graves' ophthalmopathy. The gene calls are TRBV30 and TRBJ2-7; 8 bases match TRBD2. In nucleotides, the CDR3 is TGTGCCTACCTTAGCGGGATCTACGAGCAGTACTTC. It encodes CAYLSGIYEQYF.